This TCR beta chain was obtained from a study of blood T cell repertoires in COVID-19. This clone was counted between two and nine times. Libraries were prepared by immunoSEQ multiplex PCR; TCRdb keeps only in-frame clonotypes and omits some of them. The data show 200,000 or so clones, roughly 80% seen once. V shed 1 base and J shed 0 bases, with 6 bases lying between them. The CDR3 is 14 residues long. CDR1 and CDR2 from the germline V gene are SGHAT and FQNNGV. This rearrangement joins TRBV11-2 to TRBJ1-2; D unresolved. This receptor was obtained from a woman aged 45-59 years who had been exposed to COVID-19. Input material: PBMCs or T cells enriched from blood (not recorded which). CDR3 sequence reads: CASSLVETNYGYTF. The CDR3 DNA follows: TGTGCCAGCAGCTTAGTAGAAACTAACTATGGCTACACCTTC.